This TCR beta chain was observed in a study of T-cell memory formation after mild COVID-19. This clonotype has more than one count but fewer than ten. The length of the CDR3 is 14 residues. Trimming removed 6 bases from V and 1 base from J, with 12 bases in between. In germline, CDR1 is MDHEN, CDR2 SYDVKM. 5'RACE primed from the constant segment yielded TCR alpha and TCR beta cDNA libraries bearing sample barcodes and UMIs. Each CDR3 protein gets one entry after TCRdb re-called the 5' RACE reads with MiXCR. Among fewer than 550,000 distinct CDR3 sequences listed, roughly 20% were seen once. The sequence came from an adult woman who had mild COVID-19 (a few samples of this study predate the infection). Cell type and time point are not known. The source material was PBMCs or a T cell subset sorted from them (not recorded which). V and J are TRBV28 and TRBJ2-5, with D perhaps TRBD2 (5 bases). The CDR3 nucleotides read TGTGCCAGCAGCACGACGGGGTCCCAAGAGACCCAGTACTTC. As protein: CASSTTGSQETQYF.